The source of this T cell receptor beta chain is a study of blood T cells in healthy people across ages (dated by TCRdb to the mid-2010s). At the level of the whole study: In model experiments, roughly one uniquely barcoded TCR beta cDNA molecule per two T cells was captured by template switching. The study measured age-related changes in TCR beta repertoire diversity using deep sequencing normalized with unique cDNA molecular identifiers. Four age groups were formed from the donors: young (average approximately 17 years), middle-aged (just under 40), aged (roughly 58) and long-lived (around 82). The study analyzed two additional independent replicas of 1 million unique cDNA reads from the same blood draw for two donors, one aged 18 to 30 and one aged 80 or older. Broad study findings and their caveats: The percentage of naive T cells measured by flow cytometry correlated strongly with observed TCR beta diversity. The CMV infection status of donors was not known, potentially confounding age-related changes in expanded clonotypes. Because profiling used bulk unsorted PBMCs, naive and antigen-experienced compartments could not be compared conclusively. As age increased, observed TCR beta diversity per million T cells dropped in a roughly linear way, and a significant reduction was already evident by age around 41. Compared with the aged group, the long-lived group had more naive CD4+ T cells, fewer expanded clones and increased TCR diversity, suggesting age selection. Estimates of total diversity based on one million sequenced T cells were considered lower bounds and underestimates.

Receptor libraries were prepared by 5' RACE. Sequencing used an Illumina HiSeq 2500. A second roughly 6 to 11 cycle PCR used a sample-barcoded 5' primer and a J-beta primer mix. A unique molecular identifier was introduced onto each TCR beta cDNA molecule by a template-switch 5' adaptor carrying 12 random nucleotides. Each sample yielded at least 2.5 million CDR3-containing paired-end reads. All of the RNA was converted into first-strand cDNA using the Mint cDNA synthesis kit, with a TRBC-specific oligonucleotide serving as the primer. All cDNA was treated with uracil-DNA glycosylase and then went through a first 18-cycle PCR with the universal primers M1SS and BC2_uni_R. The authors processed their data as follows. For normalization, 1 million high-quality reads, each with a distinct molecular identifier, were randomly selected from each sample. Reads with shared molecular identifiers were discarded instead of being binned into consensus sequences. MiTCR, set to a Q25 quality threshold and the strictest error-elimination algorithm, was used for CDR3 identification, clonotype clustering and error correction. A nonparametric unseen species model using Euler transformation provided a lower-bound estimate of total TCR beta diversity. The public sequencing data were trimmed at Q25 with fastp and processed into clonotypes with MiXCR by TCRdb, which kept only in-frame beta chains. One record per CDR3 amino acid sequence lists the most common genes and DNA. What appears here as the V and J calls and clone size reflects TCRdb's work, not the paper's. The sample table contains more than 600,000 distinct CDR3 sequences; only one count was recorded for around 25% of them. Of the sample, roughly a tenth is held by the ten largest clones.

This clonotype occurred a few times. Its antigen has not been determined. Base qualities are not recorded, but no much larger clone differs from it by a single base. Donors were approximately 42 systemically healthy Caucasian individuals from Russia aged roughly 6 to 90 years. Each donor gave ten milliliters of peripheral blood, drawn into EDTA-treated Vacutainer tubes. Ficoll-Paque density-gradient centrifugation was used to isolate PBMCs, with at least 6.5 million per sample. Trizol reagent was used to extract total RNA from the PBMCs, yielding at least 5.5 micrograms per sample. For every donor, flow cytometry on a PBMC aliquot measured the percentage of naive CD45RAhigh/CD27high T cells. From a lookup of the germline V gene, CDR1 and CDR2 are SGHVS and FQNEAQ. Germline trimming amounts to 2 bases on V and 7 bases on J, with 11 as the count of junction bases outside the gene matches. From the cysteine up to the phenylalanine, the CDR3 has a length of 16 residues. The read is trimmed to its CDR3 DNA, 48 bases read in frame from base 1.

These data also featured in a second study, about T cells of mothers and their children. Looking at the second paper: The donors were nine systemically healthy Caucasian individuals, made up of three mothers and their six children. cDNA synthesis consumed the entire amount of extracted RNA, loaded at around 1.5 ug RNA in each 15 ul reaction. In the second PCR, the M1S primer introduced both the sample barcodes and 2-4 random nucleotides. Each mother yielded over 8.5 million TCR beta CDR3 reads and each child roughly 3.1 million reads. Thymic selection shapes the output of TCR recombination in a similar way in related and unrelated pairs, and inherited differences have a minor effect. Normalized repertoire overlap was always slightly but never significantly higher in related than unrelated mother-child pairs. With a sensitivity of approximately 96 clones per million clonotypes, no persistent microchimeric T cell clones were detected. Deep NGS was used in the study to compare the TCR beta repertoires of mothers and children and to look for features that separate related mother-child pairs from unrelated individuals. On average, the children were around 11 +/- 4 years old, while the mothers were about 40 +/- 4 years old. After adapter ligation was performed with NEBNext reagents, the libraries were sequenced on an Illumina HiSeq 2000 with 100+100 nt paired-end reads. To prevent cross-contamination, the mother and child libraries were prepared a month apart and were sequenced in separate runs. For each donor, between about 450,000 and 2,300,000 distinct TCR beta clonotypes were identified. Naive TCR beta clonotypes were estimated from low-frequency clonotypes matched to each donor's FACS-determined naive share, without sorting.

The chain links TRBV7-8 with TRBJ1-2; the central 9 bases match TRBD1. This clonotype was obtained from a boy between 5 and 17 years old in good health. The sample consisted of blood. The DNA sequence reads TGTGCCAGCAGCTTATGGGCTCCGGGACAGGGTTTTGGCTACACCTTC. Protein translation: CASSLWAPGQGFGYTF.